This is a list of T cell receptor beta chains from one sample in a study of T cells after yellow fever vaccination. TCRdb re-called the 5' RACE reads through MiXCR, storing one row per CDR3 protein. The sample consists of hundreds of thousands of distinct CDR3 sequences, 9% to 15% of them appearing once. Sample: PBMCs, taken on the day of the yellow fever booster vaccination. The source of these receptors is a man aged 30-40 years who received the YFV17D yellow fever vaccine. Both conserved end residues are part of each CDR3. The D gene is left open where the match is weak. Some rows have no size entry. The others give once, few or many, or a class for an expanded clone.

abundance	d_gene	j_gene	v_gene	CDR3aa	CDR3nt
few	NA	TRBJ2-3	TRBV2	CASSDVVREKTDTQYF	TGTGCCAGCAGTGATGTAGTACGGGAGAAGACAGATACGCAGTATTTT
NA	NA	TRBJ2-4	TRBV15	CATSRDSAIDIQYF	TGTGCCACCAGCAGAGATTCAGCAATAGACATTCAGTACTTC
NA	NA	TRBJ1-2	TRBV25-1	CASSGAGSGNGYTF	TGTGCCAGCAGTGGGGCAGGGTCTGGTAATGGCTACACCTTC
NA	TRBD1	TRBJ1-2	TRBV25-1	CASSGQGTGMGGYTF	TGTGCCAGCAGTGGACAGGGGACGGGGATGGGTGGCTACACCTTC
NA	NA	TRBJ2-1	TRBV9	CASSVAGWGEQFF	TGTGCCAGCAGCGTAGCTGGGTGGGGGGAGCAGTTCTTC
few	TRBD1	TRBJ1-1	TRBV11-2	CASSWTDRGNTEAFF	TGTGCCAGCAGCTGGACGGACAGGGGAAACACTGAAGCTTTCTTT
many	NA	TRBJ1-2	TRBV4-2	CASSQTGDGGDGYTF	TGTGCCAGCAGCCAAACGGGAGACGGAGGAGATGGCTACACCTTC
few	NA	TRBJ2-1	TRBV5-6	CASSSGTRNEQFF	TGTGCCAGCAGTAGCGGCACCCGCAATGAGCAGTTCTTC
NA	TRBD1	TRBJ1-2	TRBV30	CAWTGQGSGYTF	TGTGCCTGGACCGGACAGGGCAGTGGCTACACCTTC
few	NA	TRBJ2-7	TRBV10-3	CAISESAGAGGRDEQYF	TGTGCCATCAGTGAGTCGGCGGGGGCAGGGGGCCGCGATGAGCAGTACTTC
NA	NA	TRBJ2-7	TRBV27	CASSLGGLRIYEQYF	TGTGCCAGCAGTTTAGGAGGTTTGCGAATCTACGAGCAGTACTTC
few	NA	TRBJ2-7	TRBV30	CAWSADYEQYF	TGTGCCTGGAGCGCAGACTACGAGCAGTACTTC
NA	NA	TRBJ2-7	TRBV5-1	CASSAEGSGNYEQYF	TGCGCCAGCAGCGCCGAGGGGTCAGGAAACTACGAGCAGTACTTC
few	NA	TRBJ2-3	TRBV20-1	CSANLRQAPTDTQYF	TGCAGTGCTAATTTGAGACAGGCGCCAACAGATACGCAGTATTTT
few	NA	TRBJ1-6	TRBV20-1	CSASYPQRHSPLHF	TGCAGTGCTAGTTACCCCCAGAGGCATTCACCCCTCCACTTT
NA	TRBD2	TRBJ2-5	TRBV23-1	CASSQGTSGRAGETQYF	TGCGCCAGCAGTCAGGGGACTAGCGGGAGGGCCGGGGAGACCCAGTACTTC
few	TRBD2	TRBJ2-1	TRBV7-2	CASSPWASGSYEQFF	TGTGCCAGCAGCCCCTGGGCTAGCGGGAGCTATGAGCAGTTCTTC
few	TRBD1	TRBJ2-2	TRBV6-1	CASQTGPNTGELFF	TGTGCCAGCCAGACAGGGCCGAACACCGGGGAGCTGTTTTTT
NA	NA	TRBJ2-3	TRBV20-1	CSAKHWDTDTQYF	TGCAGTGCTAAACATTGGGACACAGATACGCAGTATTTT
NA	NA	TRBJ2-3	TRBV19	CASAGTPTDTQYF	TGTGCCAGCGCCGGGACCCCCACAGATACGCAGTATTTT
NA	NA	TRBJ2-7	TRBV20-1	CSATKGEEQYF	TGCAGTGCCACCAAGGGAGAGGAGCAGTACTTC
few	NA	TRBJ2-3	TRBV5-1	CVTQLDTGRGDTQYF	TGCGTAACGCAGCTTGACACGGGACGGGGGGATACGCAGTATTTT
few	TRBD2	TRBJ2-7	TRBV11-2	CASSLRLSTSGDPYEQYF	TGTGCCAGCAGCCTCAGGCTTTCTACTAGCGGGGACCCCTACGAGCAGTACTTC
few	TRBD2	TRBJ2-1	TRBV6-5	CASSYRGTSGREQFF	TGTGCCAGCAGTTACCGCGGGACTAGCGGGAGAGAGCAGTTCTTC
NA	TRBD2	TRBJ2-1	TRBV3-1	CASSSSGYYNEQFF	TGTGCCAGCAGCTCTAGCGGATATTACAATGAGCAGTTCTTC
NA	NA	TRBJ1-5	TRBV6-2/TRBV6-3	CASSYVGSGPQHF	TGTGCCAGCAGTTACGTCGGCTCAGGACCCCAGCATTTT
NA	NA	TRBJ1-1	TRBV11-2	CASSLWAAPEAFF	TGTGCCAGCAGCTTGTGGGCAGCCCCTGAAGCTTTCTTT
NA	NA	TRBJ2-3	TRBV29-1	CSVPGFVPNTQYF	TGCAGCGTGCCCGGGTTTGTACCGAATACGCAGTATTTT
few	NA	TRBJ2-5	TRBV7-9	CASSHTPQAWSGETQYF	TGTGCCAGCAGCCACACCCCCCAGGCTTGGAGTGGAGAGACCCAGTACTTC
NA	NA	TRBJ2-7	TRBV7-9	CASSHGLINYEQYF	TGTGCCAGCAGCCATGGACTAATTAACTACGAGCAGTACTTC
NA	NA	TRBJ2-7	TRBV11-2	CASSLDRSGVEQYF	TGTGCCAGCAGCTTAGATCGTTCAGGGGTCGAGCAGTACTTC
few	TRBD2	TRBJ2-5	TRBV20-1	CSASRGGSVETQYF	TGCAGTGCTTCACGGGGCGGGAGCGTCGAGACCCAGTACTTC
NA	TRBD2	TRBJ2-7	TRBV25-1	CASGPGGEQYF	TGTGCCAGCGGCCCCGGGGGGGAGCAGTACTTC
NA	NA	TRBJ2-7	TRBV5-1	CASSSLAGLSYEQYF	TGCGCCAGCAGCTCCCTTGCGGGATTATCCTACGAGCAGTACTTC
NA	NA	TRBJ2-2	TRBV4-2	CASSQLARASTGELFF	TGTGCCAGCAGCCAACTAGCTCGGGCGAGCACCGGGGAGCTGTTTTTT
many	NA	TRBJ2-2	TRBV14	CASSPSELAGELFF	TGTGCCAGCAGCCCCTCGGAGCTCGCCGGGGAGCTGTTTTTT
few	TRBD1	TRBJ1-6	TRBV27	CASSFLGTGENSPLHF	TGTGCCAGCAGTTTCCTCGGGACAGGGGAAAATTCACCCCTCCACTTT
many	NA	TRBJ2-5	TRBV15	CATSRDRRETQYF	TGTGCCACCAGCAGAGACCGCCGAGAGACCCAGTACTTC
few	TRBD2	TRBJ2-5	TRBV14	CASSELAAGTQYF	TGTGCCAGCAGCGAACTAGCGGCCGGGACCCAGTACTTC
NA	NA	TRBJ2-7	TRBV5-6	CASSLATVYFHYEQYF	TGTGCCAGCAGCTTGGCAACGGTTTATTTCCACTACGAGCAGTACTTC
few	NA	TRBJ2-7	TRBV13	CASSTHNDREQYF	TGTGCCAGCAGCACCCACAACGACCGGGAGCAGTACTTC
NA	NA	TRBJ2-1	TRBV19	CASSGGHGGNEQFF	TGTGCCTCTTCAGGGGGGCATGGGGGGAATGAGCAGTTCTTC
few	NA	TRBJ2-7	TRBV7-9	CASSFPRDGETYEQYF	TGTGCCAGCAGCTTTCCACGGGATGGGGAAACCTACGAGCAGTACTTC
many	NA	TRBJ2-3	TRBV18	CASSPSDTQYF	TGTGCCAGCTCACCGTCCGATACGCAGTATTTT
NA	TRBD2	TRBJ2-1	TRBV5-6	CASSLGLAEDEQFF	TGTGCCAGCAGCTTAGGACTAGCGGAGGATGAGCAGTTCTTC
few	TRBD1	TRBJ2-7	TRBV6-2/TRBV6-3	CASSPGQKSEQYF	TGTGCCAGCAGCCCGGGACAGAAAAGCGAGCAGTACTTC
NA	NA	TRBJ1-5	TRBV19	CASYQGRGNQPQHF	TGTGCCAGTTACCAGGGTCGGGGCAATCAGCCCCAGCATTTT
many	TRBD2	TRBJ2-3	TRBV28	CASSTTSGRKRVLDTQYF	TGTGCCAGCAGCACGACTAGCGGGAGAAAACGAGTTTTGGATACGCAGTATTTT
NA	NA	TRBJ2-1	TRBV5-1	CASSRAEGLYNEQFF	TGCGCCAGCAGCAGGGCGGAGGGGCTCTACAATGAGCAGTTCTTC
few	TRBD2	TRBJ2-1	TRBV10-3	CAISELLAGGGEQFF	TGTGCCATCAGTGAGCTTCTAGCGGGAGGCGGTGAGCAGTTCTTC